The 19 T cell receptor beta chains presented below share a single source sample, sequenced in a study of T cells after yellow fever vaccination. TCRdb itself ran the 5' RACE reads through MiXCR, one entry per CDR3 protein. The sample shows some 320,000 distinct CDR3 sequences, 8.7% of them seen only once. The sequencing here drew on PBMCs, taken on the day of the first yellow fever vaccination. These receptor sequences come from a man aged 18 to 29 who received the YFV17D yellow fever vaccine.

This clonotype was seen a few times. The chain links TRBV28 to TRBJ1-1; possible D gene TRBD1, 6 bases. The CDR3 has 14 residues. V dropped 2 bases and J dropped 4 bases, with 11 bases sitting between them. CDR1 and CDR2 from the germline V gene are MDHEN and SYDVKM. This CDR3 reads CASSLTGLITEAFF. The CDR3 DNA reads as TGTGCCAGCAGTTTAACAGGGTTGATCACTGAAGCTTTCTTT.

V and J are TRBV6-2 or TRBV6-3 and TRBJ2-7, with D perhaps TRBD1 (5 bases). The V and J ends lost 2 bases and 2 bases respectively, with 7 bases between them. The length of the CDR3 is 13 residues. Looked up from germline, CDR1 is MNHEY and CDR2 is SVGEGT. As DNA, the CDR3 is TGTGCCAGCAGTTACCCGGACACCTACGAGCAGTACGTC. Its translation is CASSYPDTYEQYV.

This sequence joins TRBV4-3 and TRBJ2-3; possibly TRBD1 for D (5 bases). Trimming shortened V by 1 base and J by 0 bases, and 8 bases separated the two germline ends. Germline assignment: CDR1 LGHNA and CDR2 YSLEER. This CDR3 comprises 15 residues. CDR3 DNA sequence: TGCGCCAGCAGCCAAGGGCCAGGGAGCACAGATACGCAGTATTTT. Translating it yields CASSQGPGSTDTQYF.

This clonotype was picked up a small number of times. CDR3 sequence (DNA): TGTGCCAGCAGGACCACGGGGGGGAGCTCCTACAATGAGCAGTTCTTC. Translated, it gives CASRTTGGSSYNEQFF. The chain couples TRBV7-2 to TRBJ2-1, with TRBD2 identical over 8 bases. The CDR3 loop spans 16 amino acids. Germline V lookup: CDR1 SGHTA, CDR2 FQGNSA. With 6 bases clipped from V and 0 bases from J, the junction kept 7 bases outside the gene matches.

This clonotype has ten or more counts. V usage is TRBV12-3 or TRBV12-4 and J usage is TRBJ1-5; D gene ambiguous. The V end was cut by 7 bases, the J end by 10 bases, with 14 bases between. This CDR3 is built from 12 residues. CDR3 DNA sequence: TGTGCCAGCACCTGGGTGGGAGGCCCCCAGCATTTT. Amino acid sequence: CASTWVGGPQHF.

This clonotype has just a few counts. The chain joins TRBV18 to TRBJ2-1; no clear D gene. CDR1 KGHSH and CDR2 LQKENI come from the germline V gene. This CDR3 contains 14 residues. The V end lost 0 bases, the J end lost 6 bases, and 9 bases lay between the germline ends. DNA for the CDR3: TGTGCCAGCTCACCACCCGCTGAATCCAATGAGCAGTTCTTC. It translates to CASSPPAESNEQFF.

This clonotype was found a few times. V and J are TRBV19 and TRBJ2-4; D call uncertain. The CDR3 runs to 13 residues. With 3 bases removed from V and 7 bases from J, the gap between germline ends came to 10 bases. Germline CDR1 is LNHDA and CDR2 is SQIVND (reference sequence). The CDR3 spells CASSIWGMNIQYF. As DNA, the CDR3 is TGTGCCAGTAGTATTTGGGGAATGAACATTCAGTACTTC.

This clonotype has a count of ten or more. The chain is built from TRBV4-2 and TRBJ2-3, with TRBD2 identical over 10 bases. The CDR3 length is 18 residues. V lost 1 base to trimming and J lost 5 bases; unmatched junction nucleotides: 12. The germline gives CDR1 LGHNA, CDR2 YNFKEQ. In DNA form, the CDR3 reads TGTGCCAGCAGCCAAGGGGGAAGAAGCGGGGGGGCCGAAGATACGCAGTATTTT. Residues: CASSQGGRSGGAEDTQYF.

This clonotype was recorded a few times. The chain has TRBV27 and TRBJ2-3; D may be TRBD2 (5 bases). The CDR3 spans 16 residues. The germline V gene encodes CDR1 MNHEY and CDR2 SMNVEV (reference sequence). With 3 bases removed from V and 0 bases from J, the gap between germline ends came to 13 bases. CDR3 in amino acids: CASSLGVSGSTDTQYF. The CDR3 bases are TGTGCCAGCAGTTTGGGAGTTTCGGGTAGCACAGATACGCAGTATTTT.

V gene TRBV4-1 combines with J gene TRBJ1-3; D ambiguous. Trimming cost V 0 bases and J 0 bases, with 6 bases left between them. The V gene's germline CDR1 is MGHRA and CDR2 YSYEKL. This CDR3 is 15 amino acids long. CDR3 region: CASSQDPVSGNTIYF. The CDR3 DNA reads as TGCGCCAGCAGCCAAGATCCAGTCTCTGGAAACACCATATATTTT.

The chain uses TRBV5-1 and TRBJ1-1, with a weak D call TRBD1 (5 bases). V gave up 0 bases and J gave up 1 base, with 10 bases separating them. The CDR3 extends over 15 amino acids. CDR1 and CDR2 from the germline V gene are SGHRS and YFSETQ. This chain's CDR3 is CASSLGSGQNTEAFF. The CDR3 nucleotides are TGCGCCAGCAGCTTGGGATCCGGACAGAACACTGAAGCTTTCTTT.

Details on this clonotype: This clone may be a read error of a much larger clone one base away. The gene calls are TRBV2 and TRBJ2-1; TRBD2 matches at 9 bases. Germline V gene sequence: CDR1 SNHLY, CDR2 FYNNEI. This CDR3 has 14 amino acids. The chain's CDR3 is CARERGDSYNEPFF. CDR3 nucleotide sequence: TGTGCCAGGGAGCGGGGGGATTCCTACAATGAGCCGTTCTTC.

This clonotype was seen a few times. This chain uses TRBV5-6 with TRBJ2-7; the D gene is possibly TRBD1 (6 bases). CDR3 length: 15 residues. Germline V lookup: CDR1 SGHDT, CDR2 YYEEEE. Trimming stripped 3 bases from V and 0 bases from J, with 13 bases between. The CDR3 sequence: CASSSIGGSSYEQYV. The CDR3 nucleotides read TGTGCCAGCAGCTCCATTGGGGGCAGCTCCTACGAGCAGTACGTC.

This clonotype was seen ten or more times. The V call is TRBV7-2, the J call TRBJ2-1; D possibly corresponds to TRBD2 (6 bases). This CDR3 has 18 amino acids. Trimming left V 6 bases short and J 0 bases short, with 21 bases between. Germline V gene lookup returns CDR1 SGHTA and CDR2 FQGNSA. The CDR3, as DNA: TGTGCCAGCAGACCTCCTGCGGGGCTGGGGCGCTCCTACAATGAGCAGTTCTTC. Its protein product is CASRPPAGLGRSYNEQFF.

In this sample, this clonotype turned up a few times. V gene TRBV6-5 combines with J gene TRBJ2-3; 9 nucleotides agree with TRBD1. CDR1 MNHEY and CDR2 SVGAGI come from the germline V gene. The junction had 6 bases not matched to a gene; V was cut back by 6 bases and J by 14 bases. The CDR3 spans 11 residues. CDR3: CASRDRGRPYF. In DNA form, the CDR3 reads TGTGCCAGCAGGGACAGGGGTCGCCCGTATTTT.

This clonotype was seen a few times. The chain recombines TRBV29-1 with TRBJ2-7; 7 positions match TRBD1. Germline CDR1 and CDR2: SQVTM and ANQGSEA. Trimming cost V 4 bases and J 2 bases; bases outside gene matches: 11. The length of the CDR3 is 15 residues. The CDR3 here is CSVALTGDFPYEQYV. The CDR3 DNA sequence: TGCAGCGTTGCCTTAACAGGGGATTTCCCCTACGAGCAGTACGTC.

This clonotype has only a few counts. The V and J genes are TRBV4-2 and TRBJ1-1; D possibly corresponds to TRBD1 (6 bases). The CDR3 length is 13 residues. V was shortened by 3 bases and J by 5 bases, with 10 bases between the two germline ends. The V gene's germline CDR1 is LGHNA and CDR2 YNFKEQ. The CDR3 DNA sequence: TGTGCCAGCAGCCAGGGGGCGCGAACTGAAGCTTTCTTT. Translated: CASSQGARTEAFF.

This clonotype showed up just a few times. This chain links TRBV20-1 with TRBJ2-1, with 7 bases matching TRBD2. This CDR3 region has 12 residues. The J segment lost 8 bases and the V segment lost 1 base, leaving 2 bases of the junction unmatched. CDR1 and CDR2 from the germline V gene are DFQATT and SNEGSKA (reference sequence). CDR3 protein: CSARGGGYEQFF. CDR3 nucleotides: TGCAGTGCTAGAGGGGGAGGGTATGAGCAGTTCTTC.

The sample holds a few counts of this clonotype. The chain joins TRBV28 to TRBJ2-7; D is undetermined. Germline V gene data show CDR1 as MDHEN and CDR2 as SYDVKM. There are 14 residues in the CDR3. The ends were cut back, 4 bases at V and 2 bases at J, with 12 bases in the middle. CDR3 nucleotides: TGTGCCAGCAGTTCCGGGTCCCTGACCTACGAGCAGTACGTC. Translation gives CASSSGSLTYEQYV.